Sequencing of this T cell receptor beta chain was carried out in a study of Graves' ophthalmopathy and Graves' hyperthyroidism. Overall study findings and caveats: Most expanded clonotypes in thyroid above 0.001 frequency also showed up in blood.

Researchers took RNA transcripts and amplified TCR beta CDR3 regions from them. HTBI primers were used in a first-round RT-PCR, which preceded a second-round multiplex PCR. A single record per CDR3 protein comes from TCRdb applying MiXCR to the multiplex PCR reads. This sample has 300,000 to 400,000 distinct CDR3 sequences; approximately 17% occur once, and the top ten carry around 2.4%. The V gene end was trimmed by 4 bases and the J gene end by 7 bases; junction bases not matched to a gene: 11. Germline V gene sequence: CDR1 SGHRS, CDR2 YFSETQ. The CDR3 totals 15 residues. The hyperthyroidism patients, aged 18 to 65, had been newly diagnosed, with under 2 months' duration. This clonotype was observed many times. Antigen: not known.

The sequencing sample was made of peripheral blood. The chain links TRBV5-1 to TRBJ2-4, with 7 nucleotides matching TRBD2. This TCR derives from an adult woman with stable Graves' hyperthyroidism. CDR3 DNA sequence: TGCGCCAGCAGCGATTTGGGGGAGGGCCGCAACATTCAGTACTTC. It codes for CASSDLGEGRNIQYF. The whole variable domain, filled in from reference TRBV5-1 and TRBJ2-4, reads KAGVTQTPRYLIKTRGQQVTLSCSPISGHRSVSWYQQTPGQGLQFLFEYFSETQRNKGNFPGRFSGRQFSNSRSEMNVSTLELGDSALYLCASSDLGEGRNIQYFGAGTRLSVL.